The clone carrying this T cell receptor (beta chain) has just a few counts. The antigen is undetermined. This sample is drawn from a study of CD8+ T cells in alopecia areata. Findings and caveats of the study: As there was one nonresponder, how baseline CD8+ expansion relates to response remains uncertain.

Unmatched junction bases numbered 3, after V lost 2 bases and J lost 5 bases. This CDR3 is built from 14 residues. Germline values: CDR1 SGHDT, CDR2 YYEEEE. Treatment denoted: oral pan-JAK inhibitor, 5-10 mg twice daily. PBMCs provided sorted CD4+ and CD8+ T cells. Extracted RNA was reverse transcribed into cDNA, the sequencing template. Generated by immunoSEQ multiplex PCR, the TCRdb table keeps only in-frame clones and is missing some. This table holds around 210,000 clones, about three fifths found once. The receptor was derived from a human donor with alopecia areata. Sequenced here: CD4+ T cells sorted from blood, sampled at week 4, from a patient treated with tofacitinib. The chain has TRBV5-6 and TRBJ2-1; 8 positions match TRBD2. The chain's CDR3 is CASSLAGVHNEQFF. The CDR3 nucleotides read TGTGCCAGCAGCTTAGCGGGGGTACACAATGAGCAGTTCTTC.